The rows below give T cell receptor beta chains drawn from one sample of a study of shared clonotypes between healthy human individuals. The table came from immunoSEQ multiplex PCR; TCRdb's copy has only in-frame clones and leaves some out. The table includes hundreds of thousands of clones, under 80% detected once. Sequencing input: memory CD4+ T cells sorted from blood. Every receptor here comes from a young woman in good health. Both conserved end residues are part of each CDR3. The order of the fields is J gene, V gene, CDR3 length, D gene, clone size, CDR3 DNA, CDR3 protein. D genes are given only for firm matches. Clone size is shown for a subset of rows, as once, few, many or a class of expanded clone.

>TRBJ2-2|TRBV27|16|TRBD2|.
TGTGCCAGCAGTTCACGGACTAGCTGGGGCACCGGGGAGCTGTTTTTT
CASSSRTSWGTGELFF
>TRBJ2-1|TRBV5-1|17|TRBD2|.
TGCGCCAGCAGCAGAGGGATAGCGGGAGGGCCCGCCAATGAGCAGTTCTTC
CASSRGIAGGPANEQFF
>TRBJ2-3|TRBV28|15|.|.
TGTGCCAGCAGTTTATCAGGGGTTGGCACAGATACGCAGTATTTT
CASSLSGVGTDTQYF
>TRBJ1-2|TRBV7-9|16|.|few
TGTGCCAGCAGCTTATCTCAGGGCATTGGGATCGATGGCTACACCTTC
CASSLSQGIGIDGYTF
>TRBJ2-7|TRBV5-1|19|TRBD2|.
TGCGCCAGCAGCCTAACAGAGACTAGCGGGAATCGAAGATTCTACGAGCAGTACTTC
CASSLTETSGNRRFYEQYF
>TRBJ1-2|TRBV7-6|13|.|.
TGTGCCAGCAGTTCTCAGATAAACTATGGCTACACCTTC
CASSSQINYGYTF
>TRBJ1-2|TRBV19|13|.|.
TGTGCCAGTAGTATAGCGGCAGGTCATGGCTACACCTTC
CASSIAAGHGYTF
>TRBJ2-7|TRBV19|15|TRBD2|.
TGTGCCAGTGTGACCGGGACTAGCGTCCCCTACGAGCAGTACTTC
CASVTGTSVPYEQYF
>TRBJ2-3|TRBV6-1|13|TRBD2|.
TGTGCCAGCGCCCTAGCGGGAACAGATACGCAGTATTTT
CASALAGTDTQYF
>TRBJ1-5|TRBV12-5|14|.|once
TGTGCTAGTGGTCCTACTCCTCTCAATCAGCCCCAGCATTTT
CASGPTPLNQPQHF
>TRBJ2-5|TRBV19|17|TRBD2|.
TGTGCCAGTAGTTCAGGGATCGCGAGCGGGAATAGGGAGACCCAGTACTTC
CASSSGIASGNRETQYF
>TRBJ2-2|TRBV28|19|TRBD2|.
TGTGCCAGCAGTGGCTCGGGACTAGCGGGAGGATTGAACACCGGGGAGCTGTTTTTT
CASSGSGLAGGLNTGELFF
>TRBJ2-5|TRBV29-1|16|TRBD2|.
TGCAGCGTTGACCCCCAACTAGCGAGACGCCAAGAGACCCAGTACTTC
CSVDPQLARRQETQYF
>TRBJ2-5|TRBV19|13|.|.
TGTGCCAGTAGTTTGCAGGGGTTGGAGACCCAGTACTTC
CASSLQGLETQYF
>TRBJ1-2|TRBV11-2|17|.|few
TGTGCCAGCAGCTTAGGATTCGGGCGGGGAAAGCACTATGGCTACACCTTC
CASSLGFGRGKHYGYTF
>TRBJ2-7|TRBV5-1|17|TRBD1|.
TGCGCCAGCAGCCCGGGCCCCTCCGGACAGGTGAACAACGAGCAGTACTTC
CASSPGPSGQVNNEQYF
>TRBJ1-4|TRBV18|12|.|.
TGTGCCAGCTCAGGGGGAGATGAAAAACTGTTTTTT
CASSGGDEKLFF
>TRBJ2-4|TRBV4-2|12|.|.
TGTGCCAGCAGCCCCCGACTGGGCATTCAGTACTTC
CASSPRLGIQYF
>TRBJ2-5|TRBV27|15|TRBD2|once
TGTGCCAGCAGTTCCCCACTAGCGGGCCAAGAGACCCAGTACTTC
CASSSPLAGQETQYF
>TRBJ2-2|TRBV29-1|13|.|.
TGCAGCGTTGGGGGGCAGAGCACCGGGGAGCTGTTTTTT
CSVGGQSTGELFF
>TRBJ2-7|TRBV6-1|12|.|.
TGTGCCGCATCGGCCCTAGCCTACGAGCAGTACTTC
CAASALAYEQYF
>TRBJ2-7|TRBV28|14|.|.
TGTGCCAGCAGTTTACGGGGTGGCACCTACGAGCAGTACTTC
CASSLRGGTYEQYF
>TRBJ1-5|TRBV6-5|15|.|.
TGTGCCAGCAGCGCGAAGGGAGGGAGCAATCAGCCCCAGCATTTT
CASSAKGGSNQPQHF
>TRBJ2-1|TRBV28|15|.|.
TGTGCCAGCACTCAGGGGGGGAGCTCCTACAATGAGCAGTTCTTC
CASTQGGSSYNEQFF
>TRBJ2-3|TRBV10-3|15|TRBD2|.
TGTGCCATCTGGGATAGCGGGAAGGGGGGAGATACGCAGTATTTT
CAIWDSGKGGDTQYF
>TRBJ2-2|TRBV7-2|15|.|.
TGTGCCAGCAGCTTTCAAGGGACGACCCTCGGGGAGCTGTTTTTT
CASSFQGTTLGELFF
>TRBJ1-2|TRBV7-1|14|.|.
TGTGCCAGCAGCCCCCAGACCGGGGACGGGGGCTACACCTTC
CASSPQTGDGGYTF
>TRBJ2-7|TRBV5-4|17|TRBD2|.
TGTGCCAGCAGCTTGGTATACAGCGGGGATTACTCCTACGAGCAGTACTTC
CASSLVYSGDYSYEQYF
>TRBJ1-5|TRBV29-1|13|.|.
TGCAGCGTTGGTACCGGGGCGGATCAGCCCCAGCATTTT
CSVGTGADQPQHF
>TRBJ1-2|TRBV10-3|14|.|.
TGTGCCATCAGCCTCGAACAGGCAAACTATGGCTACACCTTC
CAISLEQANYGYTF
>TRBJ2-4|TRBV7-2|14|.|.
TGTGCCAGCAGCTTCGCTGGAGTAAAAAACATTCAGTACTTC
CASSFAGVKNIQYF
>TRBJ1-5|TRBV18|18|.|.
TGTGCCAGCTCACTCTACACGGAAAGGGCCGCAAGCAATCAGCCCCAGCATTTT
CASSLYTERAASNQPQHF
>TRBJ2-7|TRBV6-1|15|.|few
TGTGCCAGCACCCTGGAGGGGGGGAGTTCCTACGAGCAGTACTTC
CASTLEGGSSYEQYF
>TRBJ1-1|TRBV28|14|TRBD1|.
TGTGCCAGCAGTTTGGGGACAGGGGGCGGTGAAGCTTTCTTT
CASSLGTGGGEAFF
>TRBJ1-4|TRBV6-6|16|.|once
TGTGCCAGCACTGCCACGTGGGGGGCTGGTAATGAAAAACTGTTTTTT
CASTATWGAGNEKLFF
>TRBJ2-5|TRBV10-1|12|.|.
TGCGCCAGCAGTGAACAGGGAAAGACCCAGTACTTC
CASSEQGKTQYF
>TRBJ2-1|TRBV25-1|17|TRBD2|few
TGTGCCAGCAGTGAGCAGGGCGACGGTGCGGGAGAGGATGAGCAGTTCTTC
CASSEQGDGAGEDEQFF
>TRBJ2-1|TRBV6-1|11|.|.
TGTGCCAGCAGTGAACTAGCTGAGCAGTTCTTC
CASSELAEQFF
>TRBJ1-3|TRBV5-1|17|TRBD1|.
TGCGCCAGCAGCTTGGGACAGGGGATAAGCTCTGGAAACACCATATATTTT
CASSLGQGISSGNTIYF
>TRBJ1-3|TRBV7-9|13|.|.
TGTGCCAGCAGCGGAGACATCGGAAACACCATATATTTT
CASSGDIGNTIYF
>TRBJ2-7|TRBV5-8|15|.|.
TGTGCCAGCAGCTTGGGGCTAGCGCAAACCTACGAGCAGTACTTC
CASSLGLAQTYEQYF
>TRBJ2-3|TRBV5-4|15|TRBD2|many
TGTGCCAGCAGCTTGGGACTAGCGGGAGCAGATACGCAGTATTTT
CASSLGLAGADTQYF
>TRBJ1-1|TRBV7-3|13|.|.
TGTGCCAGCAGCTCGACGGAGGGCACTGAAGCTTTCTTT
CASSSTEGTEAFF
>TRBJ1-2|TRBV9|15|.|.
TGTGCCAGCACCTTAAGACTAGGGTTCAACTATGGCTACACCTTC
CASTLRLGFNYGYTF
>TRBJ1-2|TRBV6-1|12|.|.
TGTGCCAGCAGTCCCAGTAGTCGTGGCTACACCTTC
CASSPSSRGYTF
>TRBJ2-7|TRBV28|15|.|.
TGTGCCAGCAGTTCCCTGGCGGCTCCCTCCTACGAGCAGTACTTC
CASSSLAAPSYEQYF
>TRBJ1-1|TRBV2|11|.|.
TGTGCCAGCGGACTGTCCGCTGAAGCTTTCTTT
CASGLSAEAFF
>TRBJ2-3|TRBV4-1|16|.|few
TGCGCCAGCAGCCAAGGGCCCCCCTCAACCGCAGATACGCAGTATTTT
CASSQGPPSTADTQYF
>TRBJ2-5|TRBV28|15|.|once
TGTGCCAGCGCACTCCCCTCCCGGGCCCAAGAGACCCAGTACTTC
CASALPSRAQETQYF
>TRBJ2-7|TRBV4-2|15|TRBD2|.
TGTGCCAGCAGCCAAGGAGGGACTAGCGGGAGCGAGCAGTACTTC
CASSQGGTSGSEQYF
>TRBJ1-5|TRBV6-5|15|TRBD1|.
TGTGCCAGCAGGGTGGGACAGAATAGCAATCAGCCCCAGCATTTT
CASRVGQNSNQPQHF
>TRBJ2-7|TRBV27|16|.|once
TGTGCCAGCGGTTCAAGAGGGGGGGAGGGCCCGTACGAGCAGTACTTC
CASGSRGGEGPYEQYF
>TRBJ2-7|TRBV2|12|.|.
TGTGCCAGCAGGTTCCTCCCTTCCGAGCAGTACTTC
CASRFLPSEQYF
>TRBJ1-2|TRBV9|13|.|.
TGTGCCAGCAGCCGCGCGGACAGCTATGGCTACACCTTC
CASSRADSYGYTF
>TRBJ2-3|TRBV28|16|.|.
TGTGCCAGCAGTTTGTGGGGCTGGGGTGGGAAAGATACGCAGTATTTT
CASSLWGWGGKDTQYF
>TRBJ1-1|TRBV4-1|16|.|.
TGCGCCAGCAGCCCATCCCAGTCCTCCGCGGACACTGAAGCTTTCTTT
CASSPSQSSADTEAFF
>TRBJ2-1|TRBV2|14|TRBD2|.
TGTGCCAGCACTAAACTAGCGGCGTACAATGAGCAGTTCTTC
CASTKLAAYNEQFF